This T cell receptor (beta chain) is from a study of T cells in Graves' hyperthyroidism and ophthalmopathy (dated by TCRdb to between 2018 and 2021). For context, the study as a whole: Peripheral blood samples were taken at initial diagnosis, before any treatment was given. To identify TCR V-J signatures that set the groups apart, the researchers used a discovery cohort of more than 95 patients, made up of under 45 with Graves' ophthalmopathy and 57 with stable Graves' hyperthyroidism. The paper reports TCR Vbeta CDR3 sequencing of some 140 peripheral blood samples: over 40 ophthalmopathy, 70 to 85 hyperthyroidism and about 17 progressor patients. After blood sampling, hyperthyroidism patients were treated with methimazole at a starting dose of 30 mg daily, and ophthalmopathy patients were treated with high-dose intravenous methylprednisolone. Whether ophthalmopathy could be predicted prospectively was tested in an independent validation cohort made up of about 18 hyperthyroidism patients plus 17 patients who later progressed to ophthalmopathy. For training and testing, the 95 to 100 patients in the discovery cohort were randomly divided in a 7:3 ratio. Thyroid tissue and blood T-cell repertoires from six Graves' hyperthyroidism patients were also compared in the study.

What the study reported, not specific to this receptor: In validation, progression to ophthalmopathy was predicted by the model with 70.59% sensitivity and 72.22% specificity, a median of roughly six months before onset. Sample size was not statistically predetermined, and blinding of investigators to group allocation was not performed. Most expanded thyroid clonotypes (frequency above 0.001) were also detected in blood, a finding suggesting that blood repertoires may reflect thyroid immune responses. A 13 V-J signature model separated ophthalmopathy from stable hyperthyroidism, with about 88% sensitivity and about 81% specificity in cross-validation and 80%/75% in testing.

The germline V gene specifies SGHRS as CDR1 and YFSETQ as CDR2. From V the trimming removes 3 bases and from J it removes 5 bases, while the gene matches leave 6 bases of the junction unaccounted for. Counted from cysteine to phenylalanine, this CDR3 has 14 amino acids. Kept here is only the CDR3 DNA, which spans 42 bases and is read in frame from base 1. In this sample, this clonotype turned up many times. Its recognized antigen is unknown. No much larger clone exists at a distance of one base, and base qualities are not known. A patient counted as having stable Graves' hyperthyroidism if no progression to ophthalmopathy occurred over 18 months of follow-up. Hyperthyroidism patients were newly diagnosed, had a disease duration of under 2 months, and were aged 18 to 65 years. The study excluded patients with uncontrolled infections, other autoimmune diseases, pregnancy or lactation. Clinical symptoms, serum thyroxine and TRAb, thyroid ultrasound, and orbital computed tomography formed the basis for the diagnoses. PBMCs were separated from 10 ml of fresh peripheral blood using Ficoll-Paque density gradient centrifugation. Total RNA was extracted using Trizol reagent, and RNA quality was assessed on an Agilent 2100 Bioanalyzer.

TCR beta CDR3 regions were amplified from RNA transcripts. For the first round of RT-PCR on the TCR CDR3, the HTBI primer set was used together with the Qiagen OneStep RT-PCR kit. Libraries were constructed in a second round of multiplex PCR, after which size selection and purification were performed. The libraries were sequenced on an Illumina HiSeq2000 using paired-end 100 bp reads. As for the authors' bioinformatics: Raw data were processed with SOAPnuke, discarding reads with adapters, uncalled bases, mean Phred below 15, or no exact constant-primer or identifier match. COPE v1.2.5 was used to merge high-quality paired reads, and clonotypes were defined as unique nucleotide sequences. MiTCR v1.1 was used to align clonotypes to the IMGT TRBV, TRBD and TRBJ reference segments. The analysis was restricted to V-J combinations with a frequency above 0.0001, which together covered 99% to 99.2% of the repertoires. A TCS score was defined as the ratio of F50 (clonal expansion) to E x V (chaos), with BLOSUM62-based TCRdist applied between CDR3 peptides within each V-J. Welch's t-statistics and random forest reduced just over 500 V-J features to about 13, which were used in a naive Bayes classifier (R e1071). Thyroid-blood repertoire similarity was quantified with the Morisita-Horn index. TCRdb reprocessed the public reads (quality trimming at Q25 with fastp, clone calling with MiXCR) and kept in-frame beta chains. Merged by CDR3 protein, the rows form single entries marked with the most common genes and DNA. It is TCRdb's table, rather than the study itself, that gives the V and J calls and clone size. The sample yields hundreds of thousands of distinct CDR3 sequences; over 35% were counted once. The ten largest clones represent 8.9% of the sample.

The origin of this receptor is a man younger than 30 with Graves' hyperthyroidism. The chain couples TRBV5-1 to TRBJ2-7, and 9 junction bases match TRBD1. Sequenced sample: blood. The DNA reads as follows: TGCGCCAGCAGCTCCGGGACAGGGCGACACGAGCAGTACTTC. This codes for CASSSGTGRHEQYF.